These 18 T cell receptor beta chains share one sample of origin, sequenced in a study of cytomegalovirus exposure and HLA in healthy donors. PCR primers comprised 60 Vbeta and 13 Jbeta primers. The repertoire was sequenced with immunoSEQ multiplex PCR; TCRdb's copy has only in-frame clones and lacks some. The sample has about 140,000 clones, 80% seen once; the top ten hold under 6%. Sequenced material: PBMCs. Every receptor here comes from a man aged 35 to 55 in good health and CMV-seronegative.

This chain links TRBV4-3 with TRBJ2-7; TRBD2 aligns across 11 bases. The germline CDR1 and CDR2 sequences are LGHNA and YSLEER. The V segment lost 4 bases and the J segment 4 bases; nucleotides outside the gene matches: 6. The CDR3 consists of 15 residues. The CDR3 loop is CASSLTSGGLYEQYF. The DNA for the CDR3 is TGCGCCAGCAGCCTCACTAGCGGGGGACTTTACGAGCAGTACTTC.

CDR3 sequence: CASATTGGGSNQPQHF. The CDR3 DNA sequence: TGTGCCAGCGCAACGACAGGGGGCGGGAGCAATCAGCCCCAGCATTTT. The gene calls are TRBV27 and TRBJ1-5; 10 positions match TRBD1. The germline V gene has CDR1 MNHEY and CDR2 SMNVEV (reference sequence). The J segment lost 1 base and the V segment lost 8 bases, leaving 8 bases of the junction unmatched. The CDR3 is 16 residues long.

The chain carries TRBV4-3 and TRBJ1-2; 7 bases fit TRBD1. The ends lost 0 bases at V and 2 bases at J; junction bases unmatched: 3. CDR3 length equals 15 residues. From germline, CDR1 is LGHNA and CDR2 YSLEER. The CDR3 DNA follows: TGCGCCAGCAGCCAAGATCGGACAGGAAACTATGGCTACACCTTC. Protein: CASSQDRTGNYGYTF.

The chain uses TRBV7-8 and TRBJ1-3; a possible D gene is TRBD1 (5 bases). V was pared by 5 bases and J by 0 bases, with 11 bases between. From germline, CDR1 is SGHVS and CDR2 FQNEAQ. This CDR3 has 15 amino acids. The CDR3 loop reads CASSTGRFSGNTIYF. CDR3 bases: TGTGCCAGCAGCACAGGACGGTTCTCTGGAAACACCATATATTTT.

The J gene is TRBJ2-6, the V gene TRBV5-1; TRBD1 aligns across 7 bases. Germline CDR1 and CDR2: SGHRS and YFSETQ. V dropped 4 bases and J dropped 0; count of bases not matched to a gene: 10. The length of the CDR3 is 18 residues. The CDR3 loop is CASSPHGTVFSGANVLTF. The CDR3 DNA is TGCGCCAGCAGCCCACACGGGACAGTCTTCTCTGGGGCCAACGTCCTGACTTTC.

The V call is TRBV28, the J call TRBJ1-3; D not resolved. CDR1 and CDR2 from the germline V gene are MDHEN and SYDVKM. The V and J ends lost 5 bases and 0 bases respectively, with 11 bases between them. CDR3 length equals 15 residues. CDR3: CASSPVQISGNTIYF. The CDR3 DNA sequence: TGTGCCAGCAGTCCAGTACAAATCTCTGGAAACACCATATATTTT.

In its sample, this clone was seen once. The chain couples TRBV28 to TRBJ1-1, with 10 bases matching TRBD1. V gave up 5 bases and J gave up 4 bases; unmatched junction bases: 7. The CDR3 has 15 amino acids. CDR1 MDHEN and CDR2 SYDVKM come from the germline V gene. CDR3 coding DNA: TGTGCCAGCAGTGCCCAGACAGGGGGCGTCACTGAAGCTTTCTTT. It encodes CASSAQTGGVTEAFF.

The chain has TRBV11-2 and TRBJ1-1; TRBD1 might be the D (6 bases). CDR3 length: 15 residues. CDR1 SGHAT and CDR2 FQNNGV come from the germline V gene. V dropped 3 bases and J dropped 1 base, with 12 bases sitting between them. CDR3 amino acids: CASSFNLGGNTEAFF. The CDR3, as DNA: TGTGCCAGCAGCTTCAATTTAGGGGGGAACACTGAAGCTTTCTTT.

The chain carries TRBV27 and TRBJ1-1; 10 bases line up with TRBD1. Per germline, CDR1 MNHEY and CDR2 SMNVEV (reference sequence). The CDR3 consists of 14 residues. The V segment lost 5 bases and the J segment 4 bases; nucleotides outside the gene matches: 4. CDR3 coding DNA: TGTGCCAGCAGTCCCCGACAGGGGGCCACTGAAGCTTTCTTT. It yields the protein CASSPRQGATEAFF.

This clone came up once. The genes are TRBV9 and TRBJ2-3; no clear D gene. In germline, CDR1 is SGDLS, CDR2 YYNGEE. Trimming cost V 7 bases and J 5 bases, with 11 bases left between them. This CDR3 comprises 12 residues. The CDR3 coding sequence is TGTGCCAGCGCGATATACGGAGATACGCAGTATTTT. Its translation: CASAIYGDTQYF.

The chain couples TRBV27 to TRBJ2-7; 9 bases are shared with TRBD1. Per germline, CDR1 MNHEY and CDR2 SMNVEV (reference sequence). V was clipped by 9 bases and J by 1 base; unmatched bases: 10. The CDR3 covers 15 residues. The CDR3 spells CASIYTGTGSYEQYF. The CDR3 nucleotides are TGTGCCAGTATTTATACCGGGACAGGGTCCTACGAGCAGTACTTC.

A few counts support this clone. V and J are TRBV5-6 and TRBJ2-1; D not certain. This CDR3 has 12 amino acids. The germline V gene encodes CDR1 SGHDT and CDR2 YYEEEE. Trimming removed 3 bases at V and 7 bases at J, with 8 bases between. CDR3 bases: TGTGCCAGCAGCTCCGGGTGGAATGAGCAGTTCTTC. This sequence encodes CASSSGWNEQFF.

The chain combines TRBV7-2 with TRBJ2-7; 9 positions match TRBD1. After removal of 1 base from V and 7 bases from J, the junction contained 11 bases not matched to a gene. This CDR3 has 16 amino acids. The V gene's germline CDR1 is SGHTA and CDR2 FQGNSA. CDR3 sequence reads: CASSLGSATGGREQYF. CDR3 in DNA: TGTGCCAGCAGCTTAGGGTCAGCGACAGGGGGACGAGAGCAGTACTTC.

This clone was seen more than once but under ten times. CDR3 protein: CASSTGQGEAFF. The CDR3 DNA sequence: TGTGCCAGCTCAACCGGACAGGGTGAAGCTTTCTTT. V is TRBV18 and J is TRBJ1-1; 8 nucleotides agree with TRBD1. Per germline, CDR1 KGHSH and CDR2 LQKENI. Trimming took 5 bases from V and 7 from J; bases not matched to a gene: 3. This CDR3 has 12 amino acids.

The rearrangement uses TRBV7-2 and TRBJ1-6, with 8 bases fitting TRBD1. The germline CDR1 and CDR2 sequences are SGHTA and FQGNSA. The length of the CDR3 is 15 residues. V shed 4 bases, J shed 7 bases, and the junction held 6 bases outside the gene matches. CDR3 region: CASSWGGTGNSPLHF. The CDR3 DNA is TGTGCCAGCAGCTGGGGGGGGACAGGAAATTCACCCCTCCACTTT.

This sequence joins TRBV6-5 and TRBJ1-1, with D unresolved. The germline V gene encodes CDR1 MNHEY and CDR2 SVGAGI. Trimming removed 0 bases at V and 0 bases at J, with 8 bases between. The CDR3 loop spans 15 amino acids. CDR3 DNA sequence: TGTGCCAGCAGTTACTCGGCAGTCATGAACACTGAAGCTTTCTTT. It codes for CASSYSAVMNTEAFF.

This chain links TRBV7-2 with TRBJ1-4; 9 nucleotides line up with TRBD1. The germline V gene has CDR1 SGHTA and CDR2 FQGNSA. The CDR3 is 14 amino acids. The J segment lost 7 bases and the V segment lost 4 bases, leaving 4 bases of the junction unmatched. For the CDR3, the DNA is TGTGCCAGCAGCTCGGGGACAGGGCGTGAAAAACTGTTTTTT. Its protein product is CASSSGTGREKLFF.

This sequence joins TRBV21-1 and TRBJ1-2; TRBD1 reflects the table's D call only, with no check against the DNA. TRBV21-1 is a documented pseudogene. The CDR3 length is 15 residues. The CDR3 region is CASSIGTGGRDGYTF. The DNA for the CDR3 is TGTGCCAGCAGCATTGGGACAGGGGGCCGAGATGGCTACACCTTC.